Presented here are 32 T cell receptor beta chains from one specimen sequenced in a study of regulatory T cells in long-lasting Graves disease. According to the study, TCR beta libraries were built with iRepertoire HTBI primers and CDR3-region Arm-PCR. MiXCR, applied by TCRdb to the multiplex PCR reads, yields one record per CDR3 protein. The sample contains 650,000 to 700,000 distinct CDR3 sequences, 30% of which appear only once. Time point defined: persistent/refractory GD, antithyroid drugs over 5 years with positive TRAb. TCR sequences were obtained from RNA taken from PBMCs. The sequencing here drew on peripheral blood mononuclear cells (PBMCs), taken when the disease was refractory, from a patient treated with antithyroid drugs. The source is a female donor with Graves disease.

This sequence joins TRBV20-1 and TRBJ2-7; the D gene could be TRBD1 or TRBD2 (5 bases each). This CDR3 has 15 amino acids. The germline V and J ends were trimmed by 5 bases and 5 bases, with 22 bases remaining between them. The germline V gene encodes CDR1 DFQATT and CDR2 SNEGSKA (reference sequence). The CDR3 DNA reads TGCAGTGCTCCTTGGCCGGGACGCCCCCTGGACGAGCAGTACTTC. It is translated as CSAPWPGRPLDEQYF.

V and J are TRBV4-1 and TRBJ2-7; a weak D match, TRBD2 (6 bases). Between the trimmed V and J ends, which lost 3 bases and 1 base, there was a span of 10 bases. The CDR3 sequence is 14 residues long. CDR1 and CDR2 from the germline V gene are MGHRA and YSYEKL. CDR3 region: CASSQVGRSYEQYF. CDR3 in DNA: TGCGCCAGCAGCCAGGTCGGGAGATCCTACGAGCAGTACTTC.

V usage is TRBV3-1 and J usage is TRBJ1-4, with D tentatively TRBD1 (5 bases). This CDR3 comprises 15 residues. Trimming left V 5 bases short and J 4 bases short, with 14 bases between. Germline-derived CDR1 and CDR2 are LGHDT and YNNKEL (reference sequence). The chain's CDR3 is CASSSGAGINEKLFF. CDR3 DNA: TGTGCCAGCAGCAGTGGGGCAGGGATTAATGAAAAACTGTTTTTT.

This clonotype has a handful of counts. V gene TRBV20-1 combines with J gene TRBJ2-7, with 11 bases that match TRBD2. From germline, CDR1 is DFQATT and CDR2 SNEGSKA (reference sequence). The CDR3 sequence is 14 residues long. V was pared by 3 bases and J by 2 bases, with 3 bases of the junction left unmatched. The CDR3 nucleotides are TGCAGTGCTAGGACTAGCGGGGACGCCTACGAGCAGTACTTC. It yields the protein CSARTSGDAYEQYF.

The V and J genes are TRBV5-6 and TRBJ2-5; 7 nucleotides match TRBD2. Germline V lookup: CDR1 SGHDT, CDR2 YYEEEE. V was clipped by 5 bases and J by 7 bases; unmatched bases: 23. The CDR3 is made up of 18 amino acids. The CDR3 protein is CASRIISLAGVGLGTQYF. CDR3 coding DNA: TGTGCCAGCAGAATCATCAGTTTGGCGGGAGTTGGGTTGGGGACCCAGTACTTC.

This clonotype was counted ten times or more. The chain links TRBV12-3 or TRBV12-4 to TRBJ1-5, with D unclear. The CDR3 covers 14 residues. V dropped 3 bases and J dropped 0 bases, with 6 bases sitting between them. This chain's CDR3 is CASSLNPSNQPQHF. DNA for the CDR3: TGTGCCAGCAGTTTGAACCCTAGCAATCAGCCCCAGCATTTT.

Ten or more counts support this clonotype. The CDR3 bases are TGCGCCAGCAGCTTGGGTTTAACTAGCGGGAGTCGGGGCGAGCAGTACTTC. It specifies CASSLGLTSGSRGEQYF. The rearrangement joins TRBV5-1 to TRBJ2-7; 11 positions agree with TRBD2. V lost 0 bases to trimming and J lost 6 bases; unmatched junction nucleotides: 11. CDR3 length: 17 amino acids. Germline CDR1 SGHRS, CDR2 YFSETQ.

Notes on this clonotype: An end of the junction differs from the germline gene, which may be a read error. The genes are TRBV2 and TRBJ2-6, with unresolved D. This CDR3 comprises 16 residues. Germline CDR1 and CDR2: SNHLY and FYNNEI. CDR3 nucleotide sequence: TGTGCCAGCAGCGAAGACGGGTTCTCTGGGGCCAACGTCCTGACTTTC. Amino acids: CASSEDGFSGANVLTF.

J is TRBJ1-3 and V is TRBV5-1; TRBD1 might be the D (6 bases). The length of the CDR3 is 15 residues. Germline V gene sequence: CDR1 SGHRS, CDR2 YFSETQ. The V end lost 4 bases, the J end lost 3 bases, and 14 bases lay between the germline ends. CDR3 residues: CASSVDSAFGNTIYF. Here the CDR3 DNA reads TGCGCCAGCAGCGTGGACAGCGCTTTTGGAAACACCATATATTTT.

A few counts support this clonotype. V gene TRBV4-1 combines with J gene TRBJ2-5; D might be TRBD2 (5 bases). V shed 2 bases and J shed 1 base, with 8 bases lying between them. The CDR3 has 14 residues. The germline V gene encodes CDR1 MGHRA and CDR2 YSYEKL. The CDR3 coding sequence is TGCGCCAGCAGCCAACGGAGGTCCCAAGAGACCCAGTACTTC. Translated, it gives CASSQRRSQETQYF.

This clonotype has only a few counts. This chain uses TRBV11-3 with TRBJ2-5, with a possible D match to TRBD2 (5 bases). V was clipped by 2 bases and J by 5 bases, with 15 bases between them. Germline CDR1 SGHNT, CDR2 YENEEA. The CDR3 sequence is 15 residues long. The chain's CDR3 is CASSLSGLEGETQYF. CDR3 DNA: TGTGCCAGCAGCTTATCCGGGCTAGAGGGTGAGACCCAGTACTTC.

This chain uses TRBV6-1 with TRBJ1-2; 7 nucleotides line up with TRBD1. CDR1 and CDR2 (germline): MNHNS, SASEGT. The J segment lost 3 bases and the V segment lost 6 bases, leaving 4 bases of the junction unmatched. CDR3 size: 13 residues. CDR3: CASRRGGDYGYTF. As DNA, the CDR3 is TGTGCCAGCAGAAGAGGGGGCGACTATGGCTACACCTTC.

The chain combines TRBV3-1 with TRBJ1-2; 9 bases match TRBD1. V lost 5 bases, J lost 4 bases, and 5 bases stayed unmatched. Germline CDR1 is LGHDT and CDR2 is YNNKEL (reference sequence). The CDR3 is 14 residues long. In DNA, the CDR3 is TGTGCCAGCAGCGACAGGGGGATCAGCTATGGCTACACCTTC. This gives the protein CASSDRGISYGYTF. Complete variable domain (other parts from reference TRBV3-1 and TRBJ1-2): DTAVSQTPKYLVTQMGNDKSIKCEQNLGHDTMYWYKQDSKKFLKIMFSYNNKELIINETVPNRFSPKSPDKAHLNLHINSLELGDSAVYFCASSDRGISYGYTFGSGTRLTVV.

V is TRBV7-9 and J is TRBJ1-2, with 8 bases matching TRBD1. The CDR3 totals 14 residues. Germline CDR1 SEHNR, CDR2 FQNEAQ (reference sequence). Germline trimming cut 6 bases from V and 4 bases from J; bases unmatched to any gene: 7. For the CDR3, the DNA is TGTGCCAGCAGTCGACAGGGGAGCGTCTATGGCTACACCTTC. Translation: CASSRQGSVYGYTF.

The rearrangement links TRBV28 to TRBJ1-1; D is perhaps TRBD1 (5 bases). Germline V gene lookup returns CDR1 MDHEN and CDR2 SYDVKM. Trimming cost V 9 bases and J 0 bases, with 23 bases left between them. The CDR3 has 17 amino acids. The CDR3 reads CASSILGQGAMNTEAFF. CDR3 nucleotides: TGTGCCAGTAGTATCCTGGGCCAGGGTGCAATGAACACTGAAGCTTTCTTT.

The CDR3 sequence is CSVDGGPGQPQHF. The CDR3 bases are TGCAGCGTTGACGGGGGGCCGGGTCAGCCCCAGCATTTT. The chain employs TRBV29-1 and TRBJ1-5; D possibly corresponds to TRBD1 (6 bases). Deletions cut 3 bases from V and 6 bases from J, with 12 bases between. The CDR3 spans 13 residues. Per germline, CDR1 SQVTM and CDR2 ANQGSEA.

Points on this clonotype: It is likely a read error, because the conserved phenylalanine at the end of the CDR3 is missing. The chain recombines TRBV28 with TRBJ1-5; TRBD1 matches 7 bases. Germline V gene data show CDR1 as MDHEN and CDR2 as SYDVKM. V shed 10 bases, J shed 1 base, and the junction held 7 bases outside the gene matches. This CDR3 contains 14 residues. CDR3 DNA: TGTGCCACCAGACAGGGAAGGAGCAATCAGCCCCAGCATGTT. This sequence encodes CATRQGRSNQPQHV.

This chain joins TRBV27 and TRBJ2-3; D unresolved. This CDR3 comprises 13 residues. Germline CDR1 is MNHEY and CDR2 is SMNVEV (reference sequence). With 3 bases removed from V and 3 bases from J, the gap between germline ends came to 7 bases. The CDR3 nucleotides are TGTGCCAGCAGTTTGGCGGCGACAGATACGCAGTATTTT. Translating gives CASSLAATDTQYF.

At least ten counts were recorded for this clonotype. The gene calls are TRBV28 and TRBJ1-1; D gene uncertain. The CDR3 is 13 amino acids. Germline loops: CDR1 MDHEN, CDR2 SYDVKM. V lost 2 bases, J lost 0 bases, and 4 bases lay in between. CDR3 region: CASSLPVNTEAFF. CDR3 nucleotide sequence: TGTGCCAGCAGTTTACCCGTGAACACTGAAGCTTTCTTT.

This clonotype has more than one count but fewer than ten. This chain links TRBV11-2 with TRBJ1-1; D perhaps matches TRBD1 (5 bases). The CDR3 sequence is 15 residues long. V shed 1 base and J shed 0 bases, with 9 bases lying between them. Germline CDR1 SGHAT, CDR2 FQNNGV. The CDR3 spells CASSLVVGVNTEAFF. The CDR3 bases are TGTGCCAGCAGCTTAGTGGTAGGGGTGAACACTGAAGCTTTCTTT.

This clonotype was observed at least ten times. The chain is built from TRBV6-5 and TRBJ1-1; unclear D gene. Germline V gene sequence: CDR1 MNHEY, CDR2 SVGAGI. The CDR3 has 18 amino acids. Trimming removed 0 bases from V and 0 bases from J, with 17 bases in between. DNA of the CDR3: TGTGCCAGCAGTTACTCGAGAGGAGGGTACAGCATGAACACTGAAGCTTTCTTT. Encoded protein: CASSYSRGGYSMNTEAFF.

This chain links TRBV25-1 with TRBJ2-5; 9 bases align to TRBD1. The CDR3 runs 16 residues. With V trimmed by 3 bases and J by 4 bases, 9 bases remained unmatched. Looked up from germline, CDR1 is MGHDK and CDR2 is SYGVNS. The CDR3 loop reads CASSDRTGGAGETQYF. The CDR3 bases are TGTGCCAGCAGTGACCGTACAGGGGGCGCGGGAGAGACCCAGTACTTC.

This clonotype was counted between two and nine times. The chain uses TRBV20-1 and TRBJ1-1; 8 nucleotides line up with TRBD1. The CDR3 totals 15 residues. V was clipped by 3 bases and J by 5 bases; unmatched bases: 11. Germline lookup yields CDR1 DFQATT and CDR2 SNEGSKA (reference sequence). CDR3 in amino acids: CSASPLDRVETEAFF. The DNA for the CDR3 is TGCAGTGCTAGCCCACTGGACAGGGTCGAAACTGAAGCTTTCTTT.

This chain links TRBV3-1 with TRBJ1-1, with a tentative D call TRBD1 (5 bases). This CDR3 comprises 14 residues. Trimming stripped 5 bases from V and 7 bases from J, with 17 bases between. Per the germline V gene, CDR1 is LGHDT and CDR2 is YNNKEL (reference sequence). The CDR3 DNA reads as TGTGCCAGCAGCTCCCGCCCAGCGGGGCATGAAGCTTTCTTT. Translating it yields CASSSRPAGHEAFF.

The J gene is TRBJ2-1, the V gene TRBV25-1; 7 bases match TRBD2. Germline trimming cut 1 base from V and 0 bases from J; bases unmatched to any gene: 3. This CDR3 spans 16 amino acids. CDR1 MGHDK and CDR2 SYGVNS come from the germline V gene. This chain's CDR3 is CASSESGGLSYNEQFF. The CDR3, as DNA: TGTGCCAGCAGTGAATCGGGGGGACTCTCCTACAATGAGCAGTTCTTC. The entire variable domain, with the rest obtained from reference TRBV25-1 and TRBJ2-1, is as follows: EADIYQTPRYLVIGTGKKITLECSQTMGHDKMYWYQQDPGMELHLIHYSYGVNSTEKGDLSSESTVSRIRTEHFPLTLESARPSHTSQYLCASSESGGLSYNEQFFGPGTRLTVL.

This clonotype was recorded once. The chain joins TRBV20-1 to TRBJ2-7, with D unclear. Germline CDR1 and CDR2: DFQATT and SNEGSKA (reference sequence). The CDR3 runs to 12 residues. V lost 0 bases to trimming and J lost 7 bases, with 10 bases between them. CDR3 coding DNA: TGCAGTGCTAGAGATGGACCTCGGGAGCAGTACTTC. Its translation: CSARDGPREQYF.

This sequence joins TRBV10-2 and TRBJ1-2, with TRBD1 identical over 7 bases. The CDR3 has 14 residues. V dropped 4 bases and J dropped 2; count of bases not matched to a gene: 4. Germline V gives CDR1 WSHSY, CDR2 SAAADI. CDR3: CASSARQGNYGYTF. In DNA form, the CDR3 reads TGCGCCAGCAGTGCTAGACAGGGAAACTATGGCTACACCTTC.

CDR3 loop: CASSYLRGGSVEQFF. For the CDR3, the DNA is TGTGCCAGCAGTTACTTACGGGGGGGTAGTGTTGAGCAGTTCTTC. The rearrangement joins TRBV6-2 or TRBV6-3 to TRBJ2-1, with 8 positions matching TRBD2. CDR1 is MNHEY, CDR2 SVGEGT, per germline. The CDR3 runs to 15 residues. Trimming removed 1 base from V and 9 bases from J; junction bases left unmatched: 8.

This chain connects TRBV20-1 to TRBJ1-5; a possible D gene is TRBD1 (5 bases). The V gene lost 6 bases and the J gene lost 2 bases, with 17 bases spanning the gap. Germline V gene sequence: CDR1 DFQATT, CDR2 SNEGSKA (reference sequence). CDR3 length equals 15 residues. DNA of the CDR3: TGCAGTGCACCATCGACAGCGTATGGCAATCAGCCCCAGCATTTT. Its translation is CSAPSTAYGNQPQHF.

This clonotype was recorded many times. The V call is TRBV28, the J call TRBJ1-2; maybe TRBD1 (5 bases). The CDR3 runs 15 residues. CDR1 and CDR2 from the germline V gene are MDHEN and SYDVKM. Trimming pared 3 bases from V and 1 base from J, leaving 12 bases between. CDR3 in amino acids: CASSFDSSYNYGYTF. The CDR3 bases are TGTGCCAGCAGTTTTGACAGCAGCTATAACTATGGCTACACCTTC.

This chain uses TRBV7-6 with TRBJ2-5; tentatively, D is TRBD1 or TRBD2 (5 bases each). Trimming shortened V by 8 bases and J by 2 bases, and 6 bases separated the two germline ends. The CDR3 totals 11 residues. CDR1 and CDR2 from the germline V gene are SGHVS and FNYEAQ. The CDR3 protein is CASGGQETQYF. CDR3 coding DNA: TGTGCCAGCGGGGGACAAGAGACCCAGTACTTC. Complete variable domain (other parts from reference TRBV7-6 and TRBJ2-5): GAGVSQSPRYKVTKRGQDVALRCDPISGHVSLYWYRQALGQGPEFLTYFNYEAQQDKSGLPNDRFSAERPEGSISTLTIQRTEQRDSAMYRCASGGQETQYFGPGTRLLVL.

This clonotype was observed a handful of times. The chain has TRBV7-9 and TRBJ2-7; 11 bases agree with TRBD2. V was clipped by 6 bases and J by 0 bases; unmatched bases: 10. Looked up from germline, CDR1 is SEHNR and CDR2 is FQNEAQ (reference sequence). The CDR3 sequence is 17 residues long. The CDR3 DNA follows: TGTGCCAGCAGTTACTTTAGGGGGACTAGCGGCTCCTACGAGCAGTACTTC. This translates into CASSYFRGTSGSYEQYF.